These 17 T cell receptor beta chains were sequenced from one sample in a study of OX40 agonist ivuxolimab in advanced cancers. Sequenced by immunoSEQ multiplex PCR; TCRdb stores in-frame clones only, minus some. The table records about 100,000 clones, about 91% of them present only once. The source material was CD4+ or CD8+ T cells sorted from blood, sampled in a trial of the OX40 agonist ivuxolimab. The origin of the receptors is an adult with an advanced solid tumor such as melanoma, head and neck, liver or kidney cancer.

CDR3 sequence: CASSPIVEYEQYF. CDR3 DNA: TGCGCCAGCAGCCCGATAGTGGAATACGAGCAGTACTTC. The V call is TRBV5-1, the J call TRBJ2-7; no clear D. The CDR3 covers 13 residues. The germline V gene encodes CDR1 SGHRS and CDR2 YFSETQ. V was cut by 4 bases and J by 4 bases, with 12 bases left in between.

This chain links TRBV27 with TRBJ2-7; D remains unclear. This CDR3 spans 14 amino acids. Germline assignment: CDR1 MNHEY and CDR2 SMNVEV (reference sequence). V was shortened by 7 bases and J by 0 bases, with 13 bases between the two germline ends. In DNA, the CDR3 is TGTGCCAGCACCGCTCCAGGTCACTCCTACGAGCAGTACTTC. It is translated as CASTAPGHSYEQYF.

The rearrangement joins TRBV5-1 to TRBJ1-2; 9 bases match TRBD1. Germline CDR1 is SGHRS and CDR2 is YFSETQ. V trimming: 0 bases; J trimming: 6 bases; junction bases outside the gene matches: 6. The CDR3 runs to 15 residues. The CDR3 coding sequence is TGCGCCAGCAGCTTGGGGTACGGGACAGGGCATGGCTACACCTTC. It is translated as CASSLGYGTGHGYTF.

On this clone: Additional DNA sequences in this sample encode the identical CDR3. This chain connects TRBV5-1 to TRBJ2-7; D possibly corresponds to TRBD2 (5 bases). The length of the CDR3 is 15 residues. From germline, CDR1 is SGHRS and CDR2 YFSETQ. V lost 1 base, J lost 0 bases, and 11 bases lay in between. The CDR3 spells CASSLTGKSSYEQYF. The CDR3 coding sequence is TGCGCCAGCAGCTTGACGGGGAAGAGCTCCTACGAGCAGTACTTC.

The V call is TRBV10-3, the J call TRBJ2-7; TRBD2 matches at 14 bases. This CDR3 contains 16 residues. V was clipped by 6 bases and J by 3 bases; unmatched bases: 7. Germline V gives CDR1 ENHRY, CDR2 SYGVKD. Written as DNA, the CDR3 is TGTGCCATCAGGCCTCCGGGACTAGCGGGAGTCTACGAGCAGTACTTC. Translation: CAIRPPGLAGVYEQYF.

The CDR3 is CAWSVGGFSSGNTIYF. CDR3 nucleotide sequence: TGTGCCTGGAGTGTCGGGGGGTTCAGCTCTGGAAACACCATATATTTT. V gene TRBV30 combines with J gene TRBJ1-3, with a tentative D call TRBD1 (5 bases). Trimming took off 0 bases at V and 0 bases at J, with 12 bases between the two ends. This CDR3 spans 16 amino acids. CDR1 is GTSNPN, CDR2 SVGIG, per germline (reference sequence).

Written as DNA, the CDR3 is TGTGCCTCCGGGGGGGTAGGAGCCAAAAACATTCAGTACTTC. Its translation is CASGGVGAKNIQYF. This chain links TRBV28 with TRBJ2-4; 8 bases are shared with TRBD2. CDR3 size: 14 residues. Germline lookup yields CDR1 MDHEN and CDR2 SYDVKM. Losses at the gene ends were 11 bases for V and 0 bases for J; bases not matched to a gene: 6.

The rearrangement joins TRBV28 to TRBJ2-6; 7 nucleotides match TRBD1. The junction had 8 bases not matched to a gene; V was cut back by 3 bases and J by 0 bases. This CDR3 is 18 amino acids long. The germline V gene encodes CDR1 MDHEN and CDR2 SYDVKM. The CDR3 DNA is TGTGCCAGCAGTTTGACACAGGGGACCGGCTCTGGGGCCAACGTCCTGACTTTC. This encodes CASSLTQGTGSGANVLTF.

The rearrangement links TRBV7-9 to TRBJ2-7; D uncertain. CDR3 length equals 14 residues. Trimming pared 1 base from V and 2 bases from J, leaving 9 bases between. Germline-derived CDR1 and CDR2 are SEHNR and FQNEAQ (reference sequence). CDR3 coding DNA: TGTGCCAGCAGCTTAGGGGGTATTACCTACGAGCAGTACTTC. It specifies CASSLGGITYEQYF.

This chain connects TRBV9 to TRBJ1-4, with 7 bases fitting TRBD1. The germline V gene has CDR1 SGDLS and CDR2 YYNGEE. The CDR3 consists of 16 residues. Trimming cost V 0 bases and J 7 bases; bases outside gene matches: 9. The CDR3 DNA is TGTGCCAGCAGCGTAGGAAGCGGTGCAGGGGGTGAAAAACTGTTTTTT. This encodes CASSVGSGAGGEKLFF.

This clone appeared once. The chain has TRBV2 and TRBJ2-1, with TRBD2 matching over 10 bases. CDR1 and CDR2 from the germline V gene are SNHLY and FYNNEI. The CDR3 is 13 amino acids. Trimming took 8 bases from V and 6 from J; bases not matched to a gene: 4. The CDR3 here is CASSLAGVNEQFF. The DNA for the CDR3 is TGTGCCAGCTCTCTAGCGGGGGTCAATGAGCAGTTCTTC.

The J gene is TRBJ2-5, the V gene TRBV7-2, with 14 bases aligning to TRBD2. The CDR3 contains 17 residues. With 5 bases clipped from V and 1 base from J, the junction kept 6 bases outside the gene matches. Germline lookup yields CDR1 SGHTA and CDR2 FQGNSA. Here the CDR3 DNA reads TGTGCCAGCAGCACCTCGGGACTAGCGGGGGCCCAAGAGACCCAGTACTTC. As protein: CASSTSGLAGAQETQYF.

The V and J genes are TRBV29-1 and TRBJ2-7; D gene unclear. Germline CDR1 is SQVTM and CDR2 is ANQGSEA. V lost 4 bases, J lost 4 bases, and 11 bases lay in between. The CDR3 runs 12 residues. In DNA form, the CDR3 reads TGCAGCGTTGGTAGCAGTTATTACGAGCAGTACTTC. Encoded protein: CSVGSSYYEQYF.

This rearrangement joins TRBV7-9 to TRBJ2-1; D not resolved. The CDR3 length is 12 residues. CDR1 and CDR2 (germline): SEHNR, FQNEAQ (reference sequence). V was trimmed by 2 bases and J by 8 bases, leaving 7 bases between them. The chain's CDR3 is CASSLMGYEQFF. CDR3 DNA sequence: TGTGCCAGCAGCTTAATGGGCTATGAGCAGTTCTTC.

CDR3 bases: TGTGCCAGCTCCCCGGACAGGGGAGATTGGGAGACCCAGTACTTC. Amino acids: CASSPDRGDWETQYF. The chain employs TRBV18 and TRBJ2-5, with 9 bases identical to TRBD1. CDR3 size: 15 residues. After removal of 6 bases from V and 5 bases from J, the junction contained 10 bases not matched to a gene. Per the germline V gene, CDR1 is KGHSH and CDR2 is LQKENI. Variable domain in full (rest from reference TRBV18 and TRBJ2-5): NAGVMQNPRHLVRRRGQEARLRCSPMKGHSHVYWYRQLPEEGLKFMVYLQKENIIDESGMPKERFSAEFPKEGPSILRIQQVVRGDSAAYFCASSPDRGDWETQYFGPGTRLLVL.

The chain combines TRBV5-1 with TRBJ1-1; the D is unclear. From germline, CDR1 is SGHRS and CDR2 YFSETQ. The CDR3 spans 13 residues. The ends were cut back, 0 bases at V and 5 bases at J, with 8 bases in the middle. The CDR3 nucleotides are TGCGCCAGCAGCTTGGACGGTTTGACTGAAGCTTTCTTT. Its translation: CASSLDGLTEAFF.

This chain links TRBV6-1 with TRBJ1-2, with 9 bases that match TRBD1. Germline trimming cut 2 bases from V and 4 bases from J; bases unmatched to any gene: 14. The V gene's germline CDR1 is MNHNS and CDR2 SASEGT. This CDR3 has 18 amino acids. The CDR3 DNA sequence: TGTGCCAGCAGTGAAAGGGGGACAGGGAACTTAATATTCTATGGCTACACCTTC. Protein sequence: CASSERGTGNLIFYGYTF.